Below, 9 T cell receptor beta chains from the same sample are listed, as sequenced in a study of control samples from healthy donors and cancer patients. The method was immunoSEQ multiplex PCR; TCRdb's version includes in-frame clones alone and lacks a portion of them. This sample has about 130,000 clones; over 85% occur once, and the top ten carry under 9%. Sequencing used PBMCs. The receptors originated from a man aged 50 or older with head and neck cancer.

The rearrangement links TRBV14 to TRBJ2-7, with TRBD2 identical over 8 bases. The ends lost 2 bases at V and 3 bases at J; junction bases unmatched: 3. This CDR3 region has 14 residues. CDR1 is SGHDN, CDR2 FVKESK, per germline. The CDR3 region is CASSQLAGVYEQYF. The CDR3 region has the DNA TGTGCCAGCAGCCAACTAGCGGGTGTCTACGAGCAGTACTTC.

This clone was found a few times. The V call is TRBV5-1, the J call TRBJ1-3, with a weak D call TRBD1 (5 bases). The CDR3 is 14 amino acids. Germline V lookup: CDR1 SGHRS, CDR2 YFSETQ. V lost 2 bases and J 1 base, leaving 7 bases between the germline ends. Here the CDR3 DNA reads TGCGCCAGCAGCTTTGACAGTTCTGGAAACACCATATATTTT. This encodes CASSFDSSGNTIYF. Together with reference TRBV5-1 and TRBJ1-3, the CDR3 gives the full variable domain: KAGVTQTPRYLIKTRGQQVTLSCSPISGHRSVSWYQQTPGQGLQFLFEYFSETQRNKGNFPGRFSGRQFSNSRSEMNVSTLELGDSALYLCASSFDSSGNTIYFGEGSWLTVV.

The chain combines TRBV19 with TRBJ1-6; D ambiguous. Germline-derived CDR1 and CDR2 are LNHDA and SQIVND (reference sequence). The germline V and J ends were trimmed by 6 bases and 0 bases, with 12 bases remaining between them. This CDR3 is built from 16 residues. CDR3 coding DNA: TGTGCCAGTAGGGAGGAGAGAAGCTCCTATAATTCACCCCTCCACTTT. Protein sequence: CASREERSSYNSPLHF.

This clone showed up just once. V usage is TRBV28 and J usage is TRBJ2-6; unclear D gene. CDR3 size: 13 residues. Germline V gene sequence: CDR1 MDHEN, CDR2 SYDVKM. V was shortened by 10 bases and J by 0 bases, with 7 bases between the two germline ends. CDR3 sequence (DNA): TGTGCCACCTATAACTCTGGGGCCAACGTCCTGACTTTC. Its protein is CATYNSGANVLTF.

The CDR3: CASSAGAGTASYEQYF. In DNA form, the CDR3 reads TGTGCCAGCAGCGCCGGGGCGGGGACAGCTTCCTACGAGCAGTACTTC. The rearrangement uses TRBV9 and TRBJ2-7; D may be TRBD1 (7 bases). The V gene's germline CDR1 is SGDLS and CDR2 YYNGEE. V lost 3 bases to trimming and J lost 1 base, with 17 bases between them. The CDR3 runs to 16 residues.

The chain is built from TRBV5-1 and TRBJ2-5; D might be TRBD2 (5 bases). The V end was cut by 5 bases, the J end by 10 bases, with 15 bases between. The germline V gene has CDR1 SGHRS and CDR2 YFSETQ. This CDR3 has 12 amino acids. Here the CDR3 reads CASRVGEQVQYF. In DNA, the CDR3 is TGCGCCAGCAGGGTCGGGGAGCAGGTCCAGTACTTC.

This chain uses TRBV2 with TRBJ2-7; 11 bases fit TRBD1. Trimming cost V 3 bases and J 7 bases; bases outside gene matches: 11. The CDR3 sequence is 16 residues long. The germline CDR1 and CDR2 sequences are SNHLY and FYNNEI. CDR3 coding DNA: TGTGCCAGCAGTGACACCCCTAGGGACAGGGGGAAGGAGCAGTACTTC. Protein product: CASSDTPRDRGKEQYF.

The rearrangement joins TRBV6-5 to TRBJ1-5; D remains unclear. Germline CDR1 reads MNHEY; CDR2 reads SVGAGI. This CDR3 comprises 13 residues. With 2 bases removed from V and 4 bases from J, the gap between germline ends came to 6 bases. Written as DNA, the CDR3 is TGTGCCAGCAGTTACGGCACTAATCAGCCCCAGCATTTT. Amino acids: CASSYGTNQPQHF.

The chain recombines TRBV5-5 with TRBJ2-7, with D maybe TRBD2 (6 bases). The CDR3 is made up of 17 amino acids. The V end was cut by 0 bases, the J end by 2 bases, with 18 bases between. Germline-derived CDR1 and CDR2 are SGHKS and YYEKEE (reference sequence). In DNA form, the CDR3 reads TGTGCCAGCAGCTTGGCCGGGGGTAGAGCCTTGGCCTACGAGCAGTACTTC. This codes for CASSLAGGRALAYEQYF.